The 3 T cell receptor beta chains listed next were all sequenced from one sample in a study of blood T cell repertoires in COVID-19. Produced via immunoSEQ multiplex PCR; TCRdb's table is partial and in-frame only. This sample has some 140,000 clones, with around 81% found just once. Sequencing input: peripheral blood. The receptor source for this set is a woman aged 55 to 70 with active or convalescent COVID-19.

The genes are TRBV5-1 and TRBJ1-1; tentatively, D is TRBD1 (5 bases). Germline V gene sequence: CDR1 SGHRS, CDR2 YFSETQ. The V end was cut by 4 bases, the J end by 4 bases, with 17 bases between. There are 15 residues in the CDR3. The CDR3 reads CASSHSREMSTEAFF. CDR3 nucleotide sequence: TGCGCCAGCAGCCATTCCAGGGAAATGAGCACTGAAGCTTTCTTT. Full variable domain (rest looked up from reference TRBV5-1 and TRBJ1-1): KAGVTQTPRYLIKTRGQQVTLSCSPISGHRSVSWYQQTPGQGLQFLFEYFSETQRNKGNFPGRFSGRQFSNSRSEMNVSTLELGDSALYLCASSHSREMSTEAFFGQGTRLTVV.

The genes are TRBV19 and TRBJ1-5; 8 bases align to TRBD1. This CDR3 is 16 amino acids long. Germline values: CDR1 LNHDA, CDR2 SQIVND (reference sequence). V shed 5 bases and J 1 base; nucleotides not matched to a gene: 7. The CDR3 coding sequence is TGTGCCAGTAGTGGCAGGACAGGGCCAAGCAATCAGCCCCAGCATTTT. This translates into CASSGRTGPSNQPQHF.

Only one count was recorded for this clone. The rearrangement uses TRBV12-3 or TRBV12-4 and TRBJ1-1, with unresolved D. V gave up 6 bases and J gave up 8 bases, with 16 bases separating them. The CDR3 extends over 13 amino acids. The CDR3 here is CASSFYTGGEAFF. The CDR3 nucleotides read TGTGCCAGCAGCTTCTACACGGGCGGGGAAGCTTTCTTT.